The 22 T cell receptor beta chains below were found in one sample sequenced in a study of cytomegalovirus exposure and HLA in healthy donors. The PCR made use of 60 Vbeta and 13 Jbeta primers. Using immunoSEQ multiplex PCR, the repertoire was profiled, and TCRdb retains in-frame clones only, with some absent. Counted here are around 130,000 clones, about four fifths occurring once; the ten biggest clones make up around 5%. Input material: PBMCs. The receptors originated from a man aged 30 to 45 in good health and CMV-seronegative.

This clone was counted once. Written as DNA, the CDR3 is TGTGCCAGCAGCAAGACAGCTCACCAGCCCCAGCATTTT. This sequence encodes CASSKTAHQPQHF. The rearrangement uses TRBV7-2 and TRBJ1-5; TRBD1 is a possible D gene (5 bases). V shed 5 bases and J shed 7 bases, with 12 bases lying between them. The CDR3 is 13 amino acids. Germline V gives CDR1 SGHTA, CDR2 FQGNSA.

Written as DNA, the CDR3 is TGTGCCAGCTCATCGACAGGGGATAACACTGAAGCTTTCTTT. This encodes CASSSTGDNTEAFF. The chain uses TRBV18 and TRBJ1-1; 8 positions match TRBD1. CDR1 and CDR2 from the germline V gene are KGHSH and LQKENI. This CDR3 comprises 14 residues. V gave up 5 bases and J gave up 2 bases; unmatched junction bases: 4.

CDR3 coding DNA: TGTGCCATCAAACCGGGACTAGCAATCGATACGCAGTATTTT. Translation: CAIKPGLAIDTQYF. The rearrangement links TRBV10-3 to TRBJ2-3; the match to TRBD2 covers 9 bases. V lost 7 bases and J lost 6; bases outside the gene matches: 8. The length of the CDR3 is 14 residues. Germline CDR1 ENHRY, CDR2 SYGVKD.

V usage is TRBV27 and J usage is TRBJ1-2; TRBD1 aligns across 9 bases. Germline V gene sequence: CDR1 MNHEY, CDR2 SMNVEV (reference sequence). The CDR3 runs 13 residues. V lost 5 bases to trimming and J lost 5 bases; unmatched junction nucleotides: 3. The CDR3 loop reads CASSETGGYGYTF. For the CDR3, the DNA is TGTGCCAGCAGTGAGACAGGGGGGTATGGCTACACCTTC.

The J gene is TRBJ1-3, the V gene TRBV5-1; a possible D gene is TRBD1 (6 bases). CDR3 length: 17 residues. Germline loops: CDR1 SGHRS, CDR2 YFSETQ. Trimming left V 1 base short and J 1 base short, with 15 bases between. CDR3 DNA sequence: TGCGCCAGCAGCTTGTCCTCCCGACAGGATTCTGGAAACACCATATATTTT. Translation: CASSLSSRQDSGNTIYF.

The J gene is TRBJ2-1, the V gene TRBV27; no clear D. The V and J ends lost 5 bases and 0 bases respectively, with 14 bases between them. The CDR3 length is 16 residues. Germline loops: CDR1 MNHEY, CDR2 SMNVEV (reference sequence). CDR3 nucleotides: TGTGCCAGCAGTACGCGACTTGTAAGCTCCTACAATGAGCAGTTCTTC. As protein: CASSTRLVSSYNEQFF.

The V and J genes are TRBV5-4 and TRBJ2-1; 7 bases are shared with TRBD2. In germline, CDR1 is SGHNT, CDR2 YYREEE (reference sequence). V trimming: 5 bases; J trimming: 11 bases; junction bases outside the gene matches: 19. The CDR3 sequence is 16 residues long. For the CDR3, the DNA is TGTGCCAGCAGGCGGGACTACCCAGAGGCGTCGAATAAGCAGTTCTTC. Translating gives CASRRDYPEASNKQFF.

The V and J genes are TRBV5-1 and TRBJ1-6; 7 bases are shared with TRBD1. V was clipped by 4 bases and J by 5 bases; unmatched bases: 9. Germline CDR1 reads SGHRS; CDR2 reads YFSETQ. The CDR3 runs 16 residues. CDR3 loop: CASSLLPGQNNSPLHF. The DNA for the CDR3 is TGCGCCAGCAGCCTGCTCCCGGGACAGAATAATTCACCCCTCCACTTT.

As to this clone: The junction differs from germline at one of its ends, possibly a read error. The chain has TRBV7-9 and TRBJ1-1; D is ambiguous. Germline V lookup: CDR1 SEHNR, CDR2 FQNEAQ (reference sequence). The CDR3 extends over 13 amino acids. CDR3 residues: CASSLGGIPEAFF. The CDR3 coding sequence is TGTGCCAGCAGTTTAGGAGGTATCCCCGAAGCTTTCTTT.

This sequence joins TRBV2 and TRBJ1-2; no firm D call. Trimming shortened V by 2 bases and J by 2 bases, and 9 bases separated the two germline ends. Germline lookup yields CDR1 SNHLY and CDR2 FYNNEI. This CDR3 has 14 residues. CDR3 amino acids: CASSESPRNYGYTF. CDR3 DNA sequence: TGTGCCAGCAGTGAATCTCCTAGGAACTATGGCTACACCTTC.

The J gene is TRBJ1-1, the V gene TRBV6-1, with D hard to call. The germline CDR1 and CDR2 sequences are MNHNS and SASEGT. The CDR3 sequence is 13 residues long. V was shortened by 5 bases and J by 4 bases, with 11 bases between the two germline ends. The CDR3 DNA follows: TGTGCCAGCAGTCCCAGAGGGCGCACTGAAGCTTTCTTT. It encodes CASSPRGRTEAFF.

This rearrangement joins TRBV28 to TRBJ2-7, with TRBD1 identical over 7 bases. Trimming took 4 bases from V and 3 from J; bases not matched to a gene: 6. CDR3 size: 14 residues. Germline CDR1 reads MDHEN; CDR2 reads SYDVKM. As DNA, the CDR3 is TGTGCCAGCAGTTCCGCAGGGGGAGTCTACGAGCAGTACTTC. This sequence encodes CASSSAGGVYEQYF.

V usage is TRBV2 and J usage is TRBJ1-4; TRBD1 matches 9 bases. The junction had 8 bases not matched to a gene; V was cut back by 7 bases and J by 5 bases. The CDR3 consists of 15 residues. The germline gives CDR1 SNHLY, CDR2 FYNNEI. CDR3 sequence reads: CASKSLTGGNEKLFF. The CDR3 DNA reads TGTGCCAGCAAATCCTTGACAGGGGGGAATGAAAAACTGTTTTTT.

J is TRBJ1-5 and V is TRBV4-1; 7 bases are a match to TRBD1. With V trimmed by 3 bases and J by 1 base, 9 bases remained unmatched. Germline-derived CDR1 and CDR2 are MGHRA and YSYEKL. This CDR3 has 17 amino acids. The CDR3 DNA is TGCGCCAGCAGCCATGAATTTCCGGGACAGAGCAATCAGCCCCAGCATTTT. Residues: CASSHEFPGQSNQPQHF.

CDR3 DNA: TGTGCCAGCAGTGGACCCCCTGGAGTGAACTATGGCTACACCTTC. Translation: CASSGPPGVNYGYTF. The rearrangement uses TRBV6-1 and TRBJ1-2; no clear D. Germline CDR1 reads MNHNS; CDR2 reads SASEGT. Between the trimmed V and J ends, which lost 4 bases and 2 bases, there was a span of 14 bases. This CDR3 has 15 residues.

J is TRBJ1-5 and V is TRBV28; 9 bases line up with TRBD1. Germline CDR1 reads MDHEN; CDR2 reads SYDVKM. J gave up 6 bases and V 4 bases, and 4 bases lay outside the gene matches. The CDR3 is 14 amino acids. The CDR3 loop reads CASSSGQGFQPQHF. The CDR3 DNA sequence: TGTGCCAGCAGTTCGGGACAGGGTTTTCAGCCCCAGCATTTT.

The rearrangement links TRBV7-9 to TRBJ2-1, with D possibly being TRBD2 (5 bases). Germline-derived CDR1 and CDR2 are SEHNR and FQNEAQ (reference sequence). Trimming left V 5 bases short and J 2 bases short, with 13 bases between. The CDR3 sequence is 15 residues long. This chain's CDR3 is CASSPLPGTYNEQFF. The CDR3 coding sequence is TGTGCCAGCAGCCCTCTCCCCGGGACCTACAATGAGCAGTTCTTC.

J is TRBJ1-2 and V is TRBV11-2, with D hard to call. The CDR3 totals 13 residues. Germline CDR1 reads SGHAT; CDR2 reads FQNNGV. V lost 2 bases and J 6 bases, leaving 10 bases between the germline ends. CDR3 nucleotides: TGTGCCAGCAGCTTAATAGTTTTGGATGGCTACACCTTC. Its protein product is CASSLIVLDGYTF.

The chain employs TRBV6-5 and TRBJ1-2; D not certain. The CDR3 covers 16 residues. Germline loops: CDR1 MNHEY, CDR2 SVGAGI. V lost 0 bases and J lost 4, with 15 bases in between. In DNA, the CDR3 is TGTGCCAGCAGTTACTCTGGGAGGGTCGAGCCCTATGGCTACACCTTC. This gives the protein CASSYSGRVEPYGYTF.

The V and J genes are TRBV5-4 and TRBJ2-1; D is undetermined. The V end was cut by 1 base, the J end by 0 bases, with 5 bases between. CDR1 and CDR2 (germline): SGHNT, YYREEE (reference sequence). The CDR3 length is 14 residues. The CDR3 DNA sequence: TGTGCCAGCAGCTTGAAGAGCTCCTACAATGAGCAGTTCTTC. As protein: CASSLKSSYNEQFF.

This clone was seen once. The rearrangement links TRBV2 to TRBJ1-2; D call uncertain. The V end lost 6 bases, the J end lost 4 bases, and 9 bases lay between the germline ends. Germline values: CDR1 SNHLY, CDR2 FYNNEI. This CDR3 spans 12 amino acids. The CDR3, as DNA: TGTGCCAGCAGGTCATGGGCCTATGGCTACACCTTC. Translation gives CASRSWAYGYTF. The full variable domain, rest sourced from reference TRBV2 and TRBJ1-2, is EPEVTQTPSHQVTQMGQEVILRCVPISNHLYFYWYRQILGQKVEFLVSFYNNEISEKSEIFDDQFSVERPDGSNFTLKIRSTKLEDSAMYFCASRSWAYGYTFGSGTRLTVV.

This rearrangement joins TRBV28 to TRBJ2-7; TRBD2 matches 10 bases. The V segment lost 6 bases and the J segment 1 base; nucleotides outside the gene matches: 15. This CDR3 region has 18 residues. Germline lookup yields CDR1 MDHEN and CDR2 SYDVKM. The CDR3 reads CASSPGVRRTSGSYEQYF. The CDR3 bases are TGTGCCAGCAGCCCCGGGGTGAGGCGGACTAGCGGTTCCTACGAGCAGTACTTC.